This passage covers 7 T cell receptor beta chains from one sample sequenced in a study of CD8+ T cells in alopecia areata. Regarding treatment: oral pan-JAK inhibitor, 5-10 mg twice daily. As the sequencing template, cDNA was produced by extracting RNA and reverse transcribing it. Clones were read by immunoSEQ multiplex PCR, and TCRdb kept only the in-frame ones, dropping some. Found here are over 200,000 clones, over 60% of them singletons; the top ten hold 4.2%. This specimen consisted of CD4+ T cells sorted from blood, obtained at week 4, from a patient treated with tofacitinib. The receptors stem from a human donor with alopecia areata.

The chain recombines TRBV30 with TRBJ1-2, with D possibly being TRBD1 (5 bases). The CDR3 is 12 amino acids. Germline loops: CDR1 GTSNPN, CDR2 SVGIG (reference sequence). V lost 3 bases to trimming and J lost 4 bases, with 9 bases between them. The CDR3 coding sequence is TGTGCCTGGAGCCAGGGAGGCTATGGCTACACCTTC. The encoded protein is CAWSQGGYGYTF.

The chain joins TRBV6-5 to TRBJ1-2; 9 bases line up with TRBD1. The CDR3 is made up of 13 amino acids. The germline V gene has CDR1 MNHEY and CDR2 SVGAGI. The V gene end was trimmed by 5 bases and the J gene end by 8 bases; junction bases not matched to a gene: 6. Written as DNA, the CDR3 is TGTGCCAGCAGTCAACAGGGGGCGGGCGGCTACACCTTC. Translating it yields CASSQQGAGGYTF.

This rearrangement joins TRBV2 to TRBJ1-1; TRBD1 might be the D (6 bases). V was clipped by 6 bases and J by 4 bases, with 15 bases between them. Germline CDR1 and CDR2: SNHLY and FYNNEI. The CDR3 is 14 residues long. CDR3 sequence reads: CASRAHEQGTEAFF. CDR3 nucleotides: TGTGCCAGCAGGGCCCACGAACAGGGCACTGAAGCTTTCTTT.

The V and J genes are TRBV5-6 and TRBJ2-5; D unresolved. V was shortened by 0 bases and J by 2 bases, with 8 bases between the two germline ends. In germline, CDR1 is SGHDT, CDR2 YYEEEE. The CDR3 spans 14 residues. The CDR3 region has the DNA TGTGCCAGCAGCTTGGTGGCAGTTCAAGAGACCCAGTACTTC. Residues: CASSLVAVQETQYF.

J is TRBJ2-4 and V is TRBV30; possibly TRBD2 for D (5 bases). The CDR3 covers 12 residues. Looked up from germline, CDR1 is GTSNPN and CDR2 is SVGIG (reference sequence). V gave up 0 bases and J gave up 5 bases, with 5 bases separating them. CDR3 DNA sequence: TGTGCCTGGAGTGTACTAGAAAACATTCAGTACTTC. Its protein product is CAWSVLENIQYF.

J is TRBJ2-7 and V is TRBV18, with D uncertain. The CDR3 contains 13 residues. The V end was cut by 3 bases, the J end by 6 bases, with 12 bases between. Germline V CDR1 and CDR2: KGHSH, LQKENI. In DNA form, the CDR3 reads TGTGCCAGCTCACCCTTGACCCCCAGCGAGCAGTACTTC. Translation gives CASSPLTPSEQYF.

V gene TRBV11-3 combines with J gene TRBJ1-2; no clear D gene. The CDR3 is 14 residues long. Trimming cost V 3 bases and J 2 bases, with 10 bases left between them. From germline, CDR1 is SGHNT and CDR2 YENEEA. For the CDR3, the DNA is TGTGCCAGCAGCTTTCCAGGATCCAACTATGGCTACACCTTC. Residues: CASSFPGSNYGYTF.